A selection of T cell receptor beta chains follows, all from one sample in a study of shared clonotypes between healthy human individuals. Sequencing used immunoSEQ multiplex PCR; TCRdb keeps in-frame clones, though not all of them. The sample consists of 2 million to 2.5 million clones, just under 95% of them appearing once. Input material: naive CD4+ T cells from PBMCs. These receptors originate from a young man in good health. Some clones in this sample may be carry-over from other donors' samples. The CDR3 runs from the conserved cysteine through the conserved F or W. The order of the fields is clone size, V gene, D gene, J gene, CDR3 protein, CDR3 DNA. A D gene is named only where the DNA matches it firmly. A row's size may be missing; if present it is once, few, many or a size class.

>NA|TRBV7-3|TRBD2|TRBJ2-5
CASSSRLAEKETQYF
TGTGCCAGCAGCTCGAGACTAGCGGAGAAAGAGACCCAGTACTTC
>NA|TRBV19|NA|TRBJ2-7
CASSRIGATGPYEQYF
TGTGCCAGTAGCCGAATAGGGGCCACAGGCCCCTACGAGCAGTACTTC
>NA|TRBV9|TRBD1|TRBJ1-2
CANDIRIGQVTNYGYTF
TGTGCCAACGATATCCGAATAGGACAGGTGACTAACTATGGCTACACCTTC
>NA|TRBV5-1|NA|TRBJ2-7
CASSSERQGTSYEQYF
TGCGCCAGCAGCTCCGAAAGGCAGGGTACTTCCTACGAGCAGTACTTC
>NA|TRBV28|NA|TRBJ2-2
CASSFRSAGELFF
TGTGCCAGCAGCTTTAGGTCGGCCGGGGAGCTGTTTTTT
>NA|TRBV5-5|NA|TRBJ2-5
CASSLLAPETQYF
TGTGCCAGCAGCTTGTTGGCTCCCGAGACCCAGTACTTC
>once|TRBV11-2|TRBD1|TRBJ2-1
CASSLARQGGANEQFF
TGTGCCAGCAGCTTAGCTCGACAGGGTGGTGCCAATGAGCAGTTCTTC
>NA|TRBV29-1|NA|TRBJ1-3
CSVGSGNTIYF
TGCAGCGTTGGCTCTGGAAACACCATATATTTT
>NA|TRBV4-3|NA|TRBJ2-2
CASSQDWQRDTGELFF
TGCGCCAGCAGCCAAGATTGGCAGAGGGACACCGGGGAGCTGTTTTTT
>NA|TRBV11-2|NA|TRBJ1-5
CASSLGASPYSNQPQHF
TGTGCCAGCAGCTTAGGCGCTTCGCCCTATAGCAATCAGCCCCAGCATTTT
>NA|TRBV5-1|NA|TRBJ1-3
CASSLTTDTSGNTIYF
TGCGCCAGCAGCTTGACGACAGACACCTCTGGAAACACCATATATTTT
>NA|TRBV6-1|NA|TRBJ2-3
CASGPRPRVTDTQYF
TGTGCCAGCGGTCCTCGCCCCAGAGTCACAGATACGCAGTATTTT
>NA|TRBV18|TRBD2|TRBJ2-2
CASSPNLAGVTGELFF
TGTGCCAGCTCACCGAATCTAGCGGGAGTAACCGGGGAGCTGTTTTTT
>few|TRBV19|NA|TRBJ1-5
CASSGGLDQPQHF
TGTGCCAGTAGTGGCGGGCTAGATCAGCCCCAGCATTTT
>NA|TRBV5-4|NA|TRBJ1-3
CASSLANSGNTIYF
TGTGCCAGCAGCTTGGCGAATTCTGGAAACACCATATATTTT
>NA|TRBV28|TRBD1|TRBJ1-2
CASSSTGAFGYTF
TGTGCCAGCAGTTCGACAGGGGCGTTTGGCTACACCTTC
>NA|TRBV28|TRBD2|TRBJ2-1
CASSDPFGRGSYNEQFF
TGTGCCAGCAGTGACCCCTTCGGGCGGGGGTCCTACAATGAGCAGTTCTTC
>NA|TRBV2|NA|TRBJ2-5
CASSSQETQYF
TGTGCCAGCAGTTCACAAGAGACCCAGTACTTC
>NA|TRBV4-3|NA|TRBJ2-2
CASSRGGGSPGELFF
TGCGCCAGCAGCCGAGGAGGGGGTTCCCCTGGGGAGCTGTTTTTT
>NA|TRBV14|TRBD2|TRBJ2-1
CASSHATSGRNEQFF
TGTGCCAGCAGCCACGCGACTAGCGGGAGGAATGAGCAGTTCTTC
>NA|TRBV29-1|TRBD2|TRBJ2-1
CSASTGLAGGNYNEQFF
TGCAGCGCTTCGACGGGACTAGCGGGAGGAAACTACAATGAGCAGTTCTTC
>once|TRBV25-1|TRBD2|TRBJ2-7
CASSEAGVLHEQYF
TGTGCCAGCAGTGAAGCGGGAGTACTACACGAGCAGTACTTC
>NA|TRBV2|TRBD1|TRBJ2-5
CASRADRGPQETQYF
TGTGCCAGCAGGGCTGACAGGGGTCCCCAAGAGACCCAGTACTTC
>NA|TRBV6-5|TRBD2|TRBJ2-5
CASSYGEGETQYF
TGTGCCAGCAGTTACGGGGAGGGAGAGACCCAGTACTTC
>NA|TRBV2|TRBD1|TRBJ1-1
CASSNRGGGTEAFF
TGTGCCAGCAGTAACAGGGGAGGGGGCACTGAAGCTTTCTTT
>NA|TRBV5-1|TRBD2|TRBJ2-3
CASSSGGSGVADTQYF
TGCGCCAGCAGCTCGGGGGGGAGTGGAGTGGCAGATACGCAGTATTTT
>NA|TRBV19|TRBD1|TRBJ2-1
CASSTRQGASYNEQFF
TGTGCCAGTAGTACCAGACAGGGGGCTTCCTACAATGAGCAGTTCTTC
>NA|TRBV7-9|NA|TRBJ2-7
CASSLSAGRYEQYF
TGTGCCAGCAGCTTAAGCGCAGGGAGGTACGAGCAGTACTTC
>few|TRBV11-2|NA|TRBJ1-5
CASSPALSQPQHF
TGTGCCAGCAGCCCAGCCCTTTCACAGCCCCAGCATTTT
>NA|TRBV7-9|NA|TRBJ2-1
CASSLVGRDNEQFF
TGTGCCAGCAGCTTAGTAGGCCGGGACAATGAGCAGTTCTTC
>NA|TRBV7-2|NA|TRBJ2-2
CASSLYSNTGELFF
TGTGCCAGCAGCTTATATTCCAACACCGGGGAGCTGTTTTTT
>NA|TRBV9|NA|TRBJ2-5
CASSQIGGAQYF
TGTGCCAGCAGCCAGATCGGCGGGGCCCAGTACTTC
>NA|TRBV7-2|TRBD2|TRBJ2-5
CASSLGSGAFQETQYF
TGTGCCAGCAGCTTAGGTAGCGGGGCCTTCCAAGAGACCCAGTACTTC
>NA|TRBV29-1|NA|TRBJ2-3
CSVAGGSDTQYF
TGCAGCGTTGCTGGGGGCTCAGATACGCAGTATTTT
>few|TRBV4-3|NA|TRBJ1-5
CASSPHINQPQHF
TGCGCCAGCAGCCCCCACATCAATCAGCCCCAGCATTTT
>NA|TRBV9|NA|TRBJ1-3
CASSPTDGLSGNTIYF
TGTGCCAGCAGCCCTACCGACGGGCTCTCTGGAAACACCATATATTTT
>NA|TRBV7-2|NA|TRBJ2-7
CASSLEGRGVNEQYF
TGTGCCAGCAGCTTAGAGGGCAGGGGTGTTAACGAGCAGTACTTC
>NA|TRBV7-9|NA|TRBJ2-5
CASSIGDTEETQYF
TGTGCCAGCAGCATCGGGGACACAGAAGAGACCCAGTACTTC
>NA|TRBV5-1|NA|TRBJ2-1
CASSRQTAATYNEQFF
TGCGCCAGCAGCAGACAGACGGCGGCTACCTACAATGAGCAGTTCTTC
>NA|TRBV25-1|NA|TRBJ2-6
CASSEIPGRGSGANVLTF
TGTGCCAGCAGTGAGATACCGGGACGGGGCTCTGGGGCCAACGTCCTGACTTTC
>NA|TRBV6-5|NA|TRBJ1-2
CASSPPGHNYGYTF
TGTGCCAGCAGTCCACCGGGACACAACTATGGCTACACCTTC
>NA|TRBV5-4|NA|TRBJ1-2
CASSLGPAREGGYTF
TGTGCCAGCAGCTTGGGACCCGCCCGTGAGGGTGGCTACACCTTC
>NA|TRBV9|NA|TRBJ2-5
CASSVVSQETQYF
TGTGCCAGCAGCGTAGTCTCCCAAGAGACCCAGTACTTC
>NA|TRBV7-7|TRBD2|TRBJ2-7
CASSEGTSSAYEQYF
TGTGCCAGCAGCGAAGGGACTAGCTCAGCCTACGAGCAGTACTTC
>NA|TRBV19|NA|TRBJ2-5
CASSISTRETQYF
TGTGCCAGTAGTATTTCAACTCGAGAGACCCAGTACTTC
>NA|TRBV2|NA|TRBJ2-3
CASSDSRAGDTQYF
TGTGCCAGCAGTGATTCTAGGGCGGGAGATACGCAGTATTTT
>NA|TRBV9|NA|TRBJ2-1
CASSVLPYNEQFF
TGTGCCAGCAGCGTACTACCCTACAATGAGCAGTTCTTC
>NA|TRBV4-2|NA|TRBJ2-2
CASSLGDGTGELFF
TGTGCCAGCAGCCTGGGCGATGGCACCGGGGAGCTGTTTTTT
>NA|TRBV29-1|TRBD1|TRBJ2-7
CSVRGHTTYEQYF
TGCAGCGTGAGGGGGCACACGACCTACGAGCAGTACTTC
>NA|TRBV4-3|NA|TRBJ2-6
CASSQSGGRVESGANVLTF
TGCGCCAGCAGCCAATCCGGGGGCAGGGTAGAATCTGGGGCCAACGTCCTGACTTTC
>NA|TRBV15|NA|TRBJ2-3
CATSREPYTDTQYF
TGTGCCACCAGCAGAGAGCCTTACACAGATACGCAGTATTTT